The 13 T cell receptor beta chains below come from one sample, sequenced in a study of cytomegalovirus exposure and HLA in healthy donors. The PCR contained 60 Vbeta and 13 Jbeta primers. Using immunoSEQ multiplex PCR, the repertoire was profiled, and TCRdb retains in-frame clones only, with some absent. The sample comprises more than 90,000 clones, nearly 80% of which are singletons, and under 4% rests with the top ten. Input material: PBMCs. The receptors derive from a woman aged 40-49 years in good health and CMV-seronegative.

As concerns this clone: The junction shows a germline mismatch at one end, possibly a read error. This chain joins TRBV7-9 and TRBJ2-6, with D possibly being TRBD1 (6 bases). This CDR3 comprises 18 residues. Looked up from germline, CDR1 is SEHNR and CDR2 is FQNEAQ (reference sequence). CDR3 protein: CSSTPGDPTLPGANVLTF. CDR3 nucleotide sequence: TGTTCCAGCACTCCAGGGGACCCAACACTCCCTGGGGCCAACGTCCTGACTTTC.

The gene calls are TRBV7-2 and TRBJ2-3, with 7 bases identical to TRBD1. This CDR3 is built from 15 residues. With 1 base clipped from V and 0 bases from J, the junction kept 1 base outside the gene matches. CDR1 and CDR2 (germline): SGHTA, FQGNSA. For the CDR3, the DNA is TGTGCCAGCAGCTTAGGACAGGGTAGCACAGATACGCAGTATTTT. This translates into CASSLGQGSTDTQYF.

The chain recombines TRBV11-2 with TRBJ2-2; 7 bases line up with TRBD2. The germline V gene encodes CDR1 SGHAT and CDR2 FQNNGV. The CDR3 loop spans 15 amino acids. V gave up 4 bases and J gave up 5 bases; unmatched junction bases: 7. This CDR3 is CASSSQWGGTGELFF. In nucleotides, the CDR3 is TGTGCCAGCAGCTCCCAATGGGGAGGGACCGGGGAGCTGTTTTTT. Drawing the rest from reference TRBV11-2 and TRBJ2-2, the complete variable domain is EAGVAQSPRYKIIEKRQSVAFWCNPISGHATLYWYQQILGQGPKLLIQFQNNGVVDDSQLPKDRFSAERLKGVDSTLKIQPAKLEDSAVYLCASSSQWGGTGELFFGEGSRLTVL.

The CDR3 here is CASSLRTSGRTYEQYF. As DNA, the CDR3 is TGTGCCAGCAGTCTCCGCACTAGCGGGAGAACCTACGAGCAGTACTTC. V gene TRBV27 combines with J gene TRBJ2-7; 11 bases align to TRBD2. The CDR3 has 16 amino acids. Unmatched junction bases numbered 8, after V lost 5 bases and J lost 2 bases. Germline loops: CDR1 MNHEY, CDR2 SMNVEV (reference sequence).

The rearrangement links TRBV12-5 to TRBJ2-6; weak D call: TRBD1 (6 bases). CDR1 is LGHNT, CDR2 FRNRAP, per germline. Trimming pared 3 bases from V and 1 base from J, leaving 10 bases between. CDR3 size: 16 residues. CDR3 region: CASGLETGSGANVLTF. In DNA, the CDR3 is TGTGCTAGTGGTTTAGAAACAGGGTCTGGGGCCAACGTCCTGACTTTC.

The rearrangement links TRBV10-3 to TRBJ1-6, with D possibly matching TRBD1 (5 bases). Trimming cost V 10 bases and J 9 bases, with 16 bases left between them. CDR1 ENHRY and CDR2 SYGVKD come from the germline V gene. This CDR3 is 13 amino acids long. The CDR3 loop reads CATTLGGVSPLHF. CDR3 coding DNA: TGTGCCACAACTCTTGGAGGGGTTTCACCCCTCCACTTT.

The chain recombines TRBV19 with TRBJ2-7, with 8 bases identical to TRBD2. The CDR3 length is 13 residues. Germline loops: CDR1 LNHDA, CDR2 SQIVND (reference sequence). J lost 3 bases, V lost 7 bases, and 5 bases had no gene match. CDR3 protein: CASTAGGNYEQYF. The DNA for the CDR3 is TGTGCCAGTACCGCGGGGGGAAACTACGAGCAGTACTTC.

The gene calls are TRBV6-6 and TRBJ2-4, with TRBD1 matching over 10 bases. Germline V gene lookup returns CDR1 MNHNY and CDR2 SVGAGI (reference sequence). CDR3 length equals 15 residues. V lost 5 bases to trimming and J lost 4 bases; unmatched junction nucleotides: 5. This CDR3 reads CASSQRTGGKNIQYF. Written as DNA, the CDR3 is TGTGCCAGCAGTCAACGGACAGGGGGGAAAAACATTCAGTACTTC.

CDR3 loop: CASSWTGANTEAFF. The DNA of the CDR3 is TGTGCCAGCAGTTGGACAGGGGCCAACACTGAAGCTTTCTTT. The rearrangement joins TRBV27 to TRBJ1-1; 9 bases align to TRBD1. V lost 4 bases to trimming and J lost 2 bases; unmatched junction nucleotides: 2. CDR3 size: 14 residues. Germline V CDR1 and CDR2: MNHEY, SMNVEV (reference sequence).

This clone was recorded a few times. The chain couples TRBV5-3 to TRBJ1-1; D gene ambiguous. TRBV5-3 counts as an open reading frame of uncertain function. Deletions cut 7 bases from V and 1 base from J, with 8 bases between. CDR3 length equals 12 residues. The CDR3 DNA reads as TGTGCCAGACGGGAAAAGAACACTGAAGCTTTCTTT. It specifies CARREKNTEAFF.

This clone was recorded once. The rearrangement links TRBV4-1 to TRBJ1-2; 9 bases match TRBD1. Per germline, CDR1 MGHRA and CDR2 YSYEKL. J was trimmed by 7 bases and V by 3 bases; bases with no gene match: 6. The CDR3 totals 14 residues. CDR3 sequence reads: CASSHWDRACGYTF. The DNA of the CDR3 is TGCGCCAGCAGCCATTGGGACAGGGCCTGTGGCTACACCTTC.

The chain links TRBV7-9 to TRBJ1-2, with unresolved D. The germline V gene has CDR1 SEHNR and CDR2 FQNEAQ (reference sequence). This CDR3 contains 11 residues. Trimming took off 2 bases at V and 6 bases at J, with 4 bases between the two ends. The CDR3 bases are TGTGCCAGCAGCTTATACAATGGCTACACCTTC. It translates to CASSLYNGYTF. Filled out from reference TRBV7-9 and TRBJ1-2, the complete variable domain reads DTGVSQNPRHKITKRGQNVTFRCDPISEHNRLYWYRQTLGQGPEFLTYFQNEAQLEKSRLLSDRFSAERPKGSFSTLEIQRTEQGDSAMYLCASSLYNGYTFGSGTRLTVV.

The CDR3 DNA reads TGTGCCAGCAGCGTAGATCCGGGCGGGAGCTCCTACAATGAGCAGTTCTTC. Protein: CASSVDPGGSSYNEQFF. This chain uses TRBV9 with TRBJ2-1, with 7 nucleotides matching TRBD2. The CDR3 length is 17 residues. The V gene end was trimmed by 0 bases and the J gene end by 0 bases; junction bases not matched to a gene: 6. Germline V gene data show CDR1 as SGDLS and CDR2 as YYNGEE.